This is a list of T cell receptor beta chains from one sample in a study of neurological immune-mediated disorders. Each CDR3 protein is one row after TCRdb ran MiXCR on the 5' RACE reads. There are some 16,000 distinct CDR3 sequences in the sample; 20% to 25% occur only once, and 20% to 25% lies in the top ten. Material for sequencing was PBMCs. These receptors were taken from a man in his forties or fifties in good health. Both conserved end residues are part of each CDR3. A D gene is named only where the DNA matches it firmly. Rows may omit the clone size; those that give it use once, few, many or a size class.

J | D | V | size | CDR3 | DNA
TRBJ2-7 | NA | TRBV28 | NA | CASSPTNYVDYF | TGTGCCAGCAGTCCAACAAATTACGTCGATTACTTC
TRBJ2-1 | TRBD2 | TRBV18 | many | CASSPQVSGSIEQFF | TGTGCCAGCTCACCACAGGTTAGCGGGAGCATTGAGCAGTTCTTC
TRBJ2-1 | NA | TRBV29-1 | many | CSVGRGSYNEQFF | TGCAGCGTTGGGAGGGGCTCCTACAATGAGCAGTTCTTC
TRBJ2-3 | TRBD2 | TRBV5-1 | many | CASSFGTSGSPDTQYF | TGCGCCAGCAGTTTCGGGACTAGCGGGAGTCCAGATACGCAGTATTTT
TRBJ2-2 | TRBD1 | TRBV5-1 | many | CASSLVGRGSTGELFF | TGCGCCAGCAGCTTGGTTGGCAGGGGGAGCACCGGGGAGCTGTTTTTT
TRBJ1-1 | NA | TRBV29-1 | NA | CSVAGGLRLEAFF | TGCAGCGTGGCGGGGGGGCTGAGACTTGAAGCTTTCTTT
TRBJ2-1 | NA | TRBV6-2/TRBV6-3 | NA | CASSYGGLAEQFF | TGTGCCAGCAGTTACGGAGGGCTAGCGGAGCAGTTCTTC
TRBJ2-1 | NA | TRBV6-1 | many | CASSEAGPSYNEQFF | TGTGCCAGCAGTGAAGCGGGACCTTCCTACAATGAGCAGTTCTTC
TRBJ2-2 | TRBD1 | TRBV19 | NA | CDSQDRANTGELFF | TGTGATTCGCAGGACAGGGCGAACACCGGGGAGCTGTTTTTT
TRBJ2-2 | NA | TRBV28 | NA | CASSWAGRVTGELFF | TGTGCCAGCAGTTGGGCAGGGCGAGTCACCGGGGAGCTGTTTTTT
TRBJ2-1 | TRBD2 | TRBV20-1 | NA | CSASTSLSYNEQFF | TGCAGTGCCTCGACTAGCCTCTCCTACAATGAGCAGTTCTTC
TRBJ2-3 | NA | TRBV2 | NA | CASSAGSHSTDTQYF | TGTGCCAGCAGTGCTGGGTCTCATAGCACAGATACGCAGTATTTT
TRBJ2-7 | TRBD2 | TRBV7-2 | NA | CASSSLAGGPREQYF | TGTGCCAGCAGCTCTTTAGCGGGAGGGCCGAGAGAGCAGTACTTC
TRBJ2-7 | NA | TRBV7-7 | many | CASSPGAIYEQYF | TGTGCCAGCAGCCCAGGGGCCATTTACGAGCAGTACTTC
TRBJ2-1 | TRBD2 | TRBV5-1 | NA | CASSLAGLAGVYNEQFF | TGCGCCAGCAGCTTGGCGGGGCTAGCGGGAGTCTACAATGAGCAGTTCTTC
TRBJ2-7 | NA | TRBV7-2 | many | CASSLGLGTYEQYF | TGTGCCAGCAGCTTAGGTCTCGGAACCTACGAGCAGTACTTC
TRBJ1-1 | NA | TRBV29-1 | many | CSALPGVTEAFF | TGCAGCGCCCTTCCCGGGGTTACTGAAGCTTTCTTT
TRBJ2-7 | NA | TRBV18 | many | CASSPASPQLAYEQYF | TGTGCCAGCTCACCAGCGTCCCCCCAGCTTGCCTACGAGCAGTACTTC
TRBJ2-1 | NA | TRBV7-9 | many | CASSLLSYHEQFF | TGTGCCAGCAGCTTACTCAGTTATCATGAGCAGTTCTTC
TRBJ1-2 | NA | TRBV29-1 | NA | CSAEVWYGYTF | TGCAGCGCCGAGGTCTGGTATGGCTACACCTTC
TRBJ2-3 | NA | TRBV28 | many | CASSLGRGEGTDTQYF | TGTGCCAGCAGTTTAGGGCGCGGAGAAGGCACAGATACGCAGTATTTT
TRBJ1-1 | NA | TRBV5-1 | many | CASSLGDSQNTEAFF | TGCGCCAGCAGCTTGGGGGACTCACAAAACACTGAAGCTTTCTTT
TRBJ2-4 | NA | TRBV5-1 | NA | CASSQGGDRQVAKNIQYF | TGCGCCAGCAGCCAAGGGGGGGACAGACAAGTAGCCAAAAACATTCAGTACTTC
TRBJ2-2 | NA | TRBV5-1 | medium-sized | CASSLDFGELFF | TGCGCCAGCAGCTTGGATTTCGGGGAGCTGTTTTTT
TRBJ1-3 | TRBD1 | TRBV6-5 | many | CASSWTGVGNTIYF | TGTGCCAGCAGTTGGACAGGTGTCGGAAACACCATATATTTT
TRBJ2-7 | NA | TRBV20-1 | NA | CSASMVGGPSYEQYF | TGCAGTGCTAGTATGGTTGGAGGCCCCTCCTACGAGCAGTACTTC
TRBJ2-1 | TRBD2 | TRBV6-1 | many | CASTLTSGRADEQFF | TGTGCCAGCACCCTGACTAGCGGGAGGGCCGATGAGCAGTTCTTC
TRBJ1-1 | TRBD1 | TRBV5-6 | many | CASSHDRDTEAFF | TGTGCCAGCAGCCACGACAGGGACACTGAAGCTTTCTTT
TRBJ2-1 | NA | TRBV20-1 | many | CSAADSSLSYNEQFF | TGCAGTGCTGCTGATAGCAGCCTCTCCTACAATGAGCAGTTCTTC
TRBJ2-6 | TRBD1 | TRBV20-1 | many | CSARELQGNGANVLTF | TGCAGTGCTAGAGAACTACAGGGGAATGGGGCCAACGTCCTGACTTTC
TRBJ2-4 | NA | TRBV4-3 | many | CASSQGHRQILAKNIQYF | TGCGCCAGCAGCCAAGGACACAGACAGATACTAGCCAAAAACATTCAGTACTTC
TRBJ2-5 | TRBD2 | TRBV20-1 | many | CSARGGTSEEAVWTQYF | TGCAGTGCTAGAGGGGGGACTAGCGAGGAGGCGGTGTGGACCCAGTACTTC
TRBJ1-6 | NA | TRBV5-1 | many | CASSRPDIGYGGDSPLHF | TGCGCCAGCAGCAGGCCCGATATCGGATATGGAGGTGATTCACCCCTCCACTTT
TRBJ1-1 | NA | TRBV6-5 | NA | CASSDLGGASTEAFF | TGTGCCAGCAGTGACCTGGGGGGGGCGAGCACTGAAGCTTTCTTT
TRBJ2-4 | NA | TRBV20-1 | NA | CNARDGFGRRF | TGCAATGCTAGAGATGGTTTTGGAAGGCGCTTC
TRBJ2-4 | NA | TRBV12-3/TRBV12-4 | many | CASSLARRGSAKNIQYF | TGTGCCAGCAGTTTAGCCCGGCGGGGTTCAGCCAAAAACATTCAGTACTTC
TRBJ2-5 | TRBD1 | TRBV20-1 | many | CSARNDGQGWMETQYF | TGCAGTGCTCGGAACGATGGACAGGGGTGGATGGAGACCCAGTACTTC
TRBJ2-5 | NA | TRBV7-7 | many | CASSSGPLQETQYF | TGTGCCAGCAGCTCCGGACCGCTCCAAGAGACCCAGTACTTC
TRBJ2-1 | TRBD2 | TRBV12-3/TRBV12-4 | medium-sized | CASSYGGSDEQFF | TGTGCCAGCAGTTACGGGGGGTCTGATGAGCAGTTCTTC
TRBJ1-1 | TRBD1 | TRBV10-3 | NA | CAISRTGDTEAFF | TGTGCCATCAGCCGGACAGGGGACACTGAAGCTTTCTTT
TRBJ2-1 | TRBD2 | TRBV3-1 | many | CASSAGLAGAYNEQFF | TGTGCCAGCAGCGCGGGACTAGCGGGGGCCTACAATGAGCAGTTCTTC
TRBJ1-5 | TRBD1 | TRBV30 | NA | CAWSPSPDRAEGIGQPQHF | TGTGCCTGGAGTCCATCCCCGGACAGGGCCGAGGGGATTGGTCAGCCCCAGCATTTT
TRBJ2-1 | TRBD2 | TRBV20-1 | many | CSAPEGGGGWLSEQFF | TGCAGTGCCCCCGAGGGGGGCGGGGGGTGGTTGAGTGAGCAGTTCTTC
TRBJ1-1 | NA | TRBV20-1 | many | CSASSGRVGGTEAFF | TGCAGTGCTAGCTCAGGACGGGTTGGAGGCACTGAAGCTTTCTTT
TRBJ2-1 | NA | TRBV7-9 | many | CASSPKGKEQFF | TGTGCCAGCTCTCCCAAGGGAAAAGAGCAGTTCTTC
TRBJ2-1 | NA | TRBV9 | many | CASSGNPNEQFF | TGTGCCAGCAGCGGGAACCCCAATGAGCAGTTCTTC
TRBJ2-3 | TRBD2 | TRBV20-1 | many | CSPRLAGVDTQYF | TGCAGTCCCAGACTAGCGGGAGTTGATACGCAGTATTTT
TRBJ2-7 | TRBD2 | TRBV20-1 | many | CSAEGLADRSYEQYF | TGCAGTGCCGAGGGACTAGCGGACCGCTCCTACGAGCAGTACTTC
TRBJ2-1 | TRBD1 | TRBV29-1 | many | CSLGTGGYNEQFF | TGCAGCCTCGGGACAGGAGGTTACAATGAGCAGTTCTTC
TRBJ2-7 | TRBD2 | TRBV4-2 | NA | CASSLGLALGYEQYF | TGTGCCAGCAGCCTCGGACTAGCTTTGGGCTACGAGCAGTACTTC